The rows below give T cell receptor beta chains drawn from one sample of a study of radiation and T cells in renal cell carcinoma. Sequencing was performed with immunoSEQ multiplex PCR; in TCRdb, only in-frame clones are kept and a portion is missing. The sample contains 150,000 to 200,000 clones, approximately 90% of which appear only once. The material was blood, obtained from a patient whose treatment included radiotherapy and nephrectomy. These receptors all stem from a woman in her forties or fifties with renal cell carcinoma. Each CDR3 is given with its conserved first and last residue. Fields, in order: V gene, J gene, CDR3 length, clone size, D gene, CDR3 protein, CDR3 DNA. A D gene is named only where the DNA matches it firmly. Not all rows give a size; the values are once, few, many and, for expanded clones, a class.

V gene: TRBV5-4
J gene: TRBJ2-7
CDR3 length: 15
clone size: once
D gene: TRBD1
CDR3 protein: CASSLPDRGSYEQYF
CDR3 DNA: TGTGCCAGCAGCTTGCCGGACAGGGGTTCCTACGAGCAGTACTTC

V gene: TRBV25-1
J gene: TRBJ2-7
CDR3 length: 18
clone size: once
D gene: TRBD2
CDR3 protein: CASSNPRGLAGNSYEQYF
CDR3 DNA: TGTGCCAGCAGTAACCCCAGGGGCCTAGCGGGGAACTCCTACGAGCAGTACTTC

V gene: TRBV7-7
J gene: TRBJ2-2
CDR3 length: 16
clone size: -
D gene: TRBD2
CDR3 protein: CAIRPQRGINTGELFF
CDR3 DNA: TGTGCTATCCGACCTCAGCGGGGGATCAACACCGGGGAGCTGTTTTTT

V gene: TRBV1
J gene: TRBJ2-5
CDR3 length: 10
clone size: -
D gene: -
CDR3 protein: CTSSQETQYF
CDR3 DNA: TGCACCAGCAGCCAAGAGACCCAGTACTTC

V gene: TRBV27
J gene: TRBJ2-3
CDR3 length: 14
clone size: few
D gene: -
CDR3 protein: CASSLWETTDTQYF
CDR3 DNA: TGTGCCAGCAGTTTATGGGAGACCACAGATACGCAGTATTTT

V gene: TRBV7-2
J gene: TRBJ1-2
CDR3 length: 17
clone size: once
D gene: TRBD1
CDR3 protein: CASSPRYPGQANYGYTF
CDR3 DNA: TGTGCCAGCAGCCCTAGATACCCAGGACAGGCTAACTATGGCTACACCTTC

V gene: TRBV7-2
J gene: TRBJ1-6
CDR3 length: 16
clone size: -
D gene: -
CDR3 protein: CASSLAGVSNNSPLHF
CDR3 DNA: TGTGCCAGCAGCTTAGCCGGGGTTTCTAATAATTCACCCCTCCACTTT

V gene: TRBV4-1
J gene: TRBJ2-5
CDR3 length: 16
clone size: -
D gene: -
CDR3 protein: CASSQDRETGRETQYF
CDR3 DNA: TGCGCCAGCAGCCAAGATCGGGAGACGGGCCGCGAGACCCAGTACTTC

V gene: TRBV4-1
J gene: TRBJ2-5
CDR3 length: 13
clone size: -
D gene: TRBD1
CDR3 protein: CASSQSRGETQYF
CDR3 DNA: TGCGCCAGCAGCCAGTCCAGGGGGGAGACCCAGTACTTC

V gene: TRBV9
J gene: TRBJ1-4
CDR3 length: 14
clone size: -
D gene: -
CDR3 protein: CASSAGATDEKLFF
CDR3 DNA: TGTGCCAGCAGCGCCGGGGCTACCGATGAAAAACTGTTTTTT

V gene: TRBV29-1
J gene: TRBJ1-1
CDR3 length: 12
clone size: -
D gene: -
CDR3 protein: CSVGEVRQGAFF
CDR3 DNA: TGCAGCGTGGGTGAGGTACGTCAGGGAGCTTTCTTT

V gene: TRBV9
J gene: TRBJ1-3
CDR3 length: 15
clone size: -
D gene: -
CDR3 protein: CASSVGGGSGNTIYF
CDR3 DNA: TGTGCCAGCAGCGTAGGAGGCGGCTCTGGAAACACCATATATTTT

V gene: TRBV7-2
J gene: TRBJ2-3
CDR3 length: 14
clone size: -
D gene: -
CDR3 protein: CASSPLSSTDTQYF
CDR3 DNA: TGTGCCAGCAGCCCTTTATCTAGCACAGATACGCAGTATTTT

V gene: TRBV5-1
J gene: TRBJ1-4
CDR3 length: 16
clone size: -
D gene: TRBD1
CDR3 protein: CASSSGTGSANEKLFF
CDR3 DNA: TGCGCCAGCAGCTCCGGGACAGGGTCCGCTAATGAAAAACTGTTTTTT

V gene: TRBV5-4
J gene: TRBJ1-4
CDR3 length: 14
clone size: many
D gene: -
CDR3 protein: CASSQDLRSEKLFF
CDR3 DNA: TGCGCCAGCAGCCAAGACCTACGGTCGGAAAAACTGTTTTTT